These 7 T cell receptor beta chains originate from one sample sequenced in a study of blood T cell repertoires in COVID-19. Repertoires were generated with immunoSEQ multiplex PCR, while TCRdb's copy carries only in-frame clones and drops some. The table records around 200,000 clones, approximately 86% of them present only once. Sequencing used PBMCs or T cells enriched from blood (not recorded which). These receptors all come from a woman in her 30s who had been exposed to COVID-19.

V and J are TRBV2 and TRBJ2-2; 7 bases line up with TRBD1. Per the germline V gene, CDR1 is SNHLY and CDR2 is FYNNEI. The V gene end was trimmed by 6 bases and the J gene end by 0 bases; junction bases not matched to a gene: 4. This CDR3 is 15 amino acids long. The CDR3 protein is CASSQQGANTGELFF. Here the CDR3 DNA reads TGTGCCAGCAGCCAGCAGGGGGCGAACACCGGGGAGCTGTTTTTT.

The rearrangement uses TRBV21-1 and TRBJ1-5; TRBD1 was called by the table and not checked on the DNA. TRBV21-1 is listed as a pseudogene. The CDR3 is made up of 19 amino acids. The CDR3 nucleotides are TGTGCCAGCAGCAAAGCGCTGGGACAGGGAAGTGGAAGTATTCAGCCCCAGCATTTT. Translating it yields CASSKALGQGSGSIQPQHF.

The J gene is TRBJ2-3, the V gene TRBV19; TRBD1 is a possible D gene (5 bases). V was trimmed by 1 base and J by 0 bases, leaving 11 bases between them. CDR3 length: 16 residues. Germline V gives CDR1 LNHDA, CDR2 SQIVND (reference sequence). CDR3 in amino acids: CASSIGTFRSTDTQYF. CDR3 DNA: TGTGCCAGTAGTATAGGGACATTTCGTAGCACAGATACGCAGTATTTT.

This clone was detected a few times. V gene TRBV5-1 combines with J gene TRBJ2-1; maybe TRBD1 (5 bases). This CDR3 is built from 14 residues. The V end lost 0 bases, the J end lost 6 bases, and 10 bases lay between the germline ends. The germline gives CDR1 SGHRS, CDR2 YFSETQ. The CDR3 loop is CASSLGDSVNEQFF. The CDR3, as DNA: TGCGCCAGCAGCTTGGGCGACAGCGTCAATGAGCAGTTCTTC.

This clone was recorded once. V is TRBV9 and J is TRBJ1-3, with 8 bases fitting TRBD1. The V gene's germline CDR1 is SGDLS and CDR2 YYNGEE. Germline trimming cut 3 bases from V and 8 bases from J; bases unmatched to any gene: 16. The CDR3 consists of 17 residues. The CDR3 region is CASSARKKGQERDTIYF. In DNA form, the CDR3 reads TGTGCCAGCAGCGCGAGAAAAAAGGGACAGGAGCGGGACACCATATATTTT.

This clone was found once. This rearrangement joins TRBV20-1 to TRBJ2-7, with 7 bases that match TRBD2. Unmatched junction bases numbered 10, after V lost 3 bases and J lost 5 bases. CDR1 and CDR2 (germline): DFQATT, SNEGSKA (reference sequence). The CDR3 spans 14 residues. CDR3 loop: CSASLRGSLDEQYF. The CDR3 nucleotides read TGCAGTGCTAGTTTGCGGGGGTCTCTCGACGAGCAGTACTTC.

This clone was found a few times. The rearrangement uses TRBV29-1 and TRBJ1-6, with D uncertain. Per the germline V gene, CDR1 is SQVTM and CDR2 is ANQGSEA. The CDR3 runs 13 residues. V shed 4 bases and J shed 0 bases, with 4 bases lying between them. CDR3 residues: CSVGSSYNSPLHF. The CDR3 nucleotides read TGCAGCGTTGGCAGCTCCTATAATTCACCCCTCCACTTT.